Below, 4 T cell receptor beta chains from the same sample are listed, as sequenced in a study of blood T cell repertoires in COVID-19. TCRdb keeps only in-frame clones here, not all; method: immunoSEQ multiplex PCR. Among 370,000 or so clones listed, approximately 89% were seen once. Sample: PBMCs or T cells enriched from blood (not recorded which). The receptors were sampled from a man aged 25 to 40 who had recovered from COVID-19.

The rearrangement links TRBV12-1 to TRBJ1-4. TRBV12-1 is annotated as a pseudogene. The CDR3 covers 15 residues. CDR3: CASSFPGATNEKLFF. The DNA of the CDR3 is TGTGCCAGCAGCTTCCCGGGGGCAACTAATGAAAAACTGTTTTTT.

The chain combines TRBV12-3 or TRBV12-4 with TRBJ2-2; D is unresolved. V was trimmed by 1 base and J by 8 bases, leaving 8 bases between them. The length of the CDR3 is 13 residues. The CDR3 DNA reads TGTGCCAGCAGTTTAGGGCCTAGTGGGGAGCTGTTTTTT. The encoded protein is CASSLGPSGELFF.

This clone was seen just once. The chain uses TRBV4-1 and TRBJ2-7, with D tentatively TRBD1 (6 bases). The CDR3 length is 16 residues. Germline assignment: CDR1 MGHRA and CDR2 YSYEKL. Trimming pared 0 bases from V and 4 bases from J, leaving 16 bases between. The CDR3 nucleotides read TGCGCCAGCAGCCAAGATACAGGGCACAACCGATACGAGCAGTACTTC. Amino acid sequence: CASSQDTGHNRYEQYF.

The genes are TRBV6-5 and TRBJ1-1; maybe TRBD1 (5 bases). The CDR3 is 15 residues long. Germline CDR1 MNHEY, CDR2 SVGAGI. Trimming removed 4 bases at V and 1 base at J, with 13 bases between. CDR3 DNA sequence: TGTGCCAGCAGTTCTCGACAGCCGGGGAACACTGAAGCTTTCTTT. Residues: CASSSRQPGNTEAFF.